The entry below describes one T cell receptor (beta chain). Terminally differentiated effector memory CD45RA+ cells were excluded from the naive CD8 cells, which were CD45RO-negative and positively selected for CCR7. The sample belongs to a study of shared clonotypes between healthy human individuals. Using immunoSEQ multiplex PCR, the repertoire was profiled, and TCRdb retains in-frame clones only, with some absent. The sample contains about 1,900,000 clones, approximately 94% of which appear only once. Trimming took 3 bases from V and 2 from J, leaving 16 bases between them. The germline V gene has CDR1 SGHAT and CDR2 FQDESV (reference sequence). The length of the CDR3 is 16 residues.

This sequence was found in a young man in good health. The source material was naive CD8+ T cells sorted from blood. The chain is built from TRBV11-1 and TRBJ2-5; D is perhaps TRBD2 (6 bases). CDR3 in amino acids: CASSFVPGSSQETQYF. Here the CDR3 DNA reads TGTGCCAGCAGCTTCGTCCCCGGGAGCTCTCAAGAGACCCAGTACTTC. The entire variable domain, with the rest obtained from reference TRBV11-1 and TRBJ2-5, is as follows: EAEVAQSPRYKITEKSQAVAFWCDPISGHATLYWYRQILGQGPELLVQFQDESVVDDSQLPKDRFSAERLKGVDSTLKIQPAELGDSAMYLCASSFVPGSSQETQYFGPGTRLLVL.